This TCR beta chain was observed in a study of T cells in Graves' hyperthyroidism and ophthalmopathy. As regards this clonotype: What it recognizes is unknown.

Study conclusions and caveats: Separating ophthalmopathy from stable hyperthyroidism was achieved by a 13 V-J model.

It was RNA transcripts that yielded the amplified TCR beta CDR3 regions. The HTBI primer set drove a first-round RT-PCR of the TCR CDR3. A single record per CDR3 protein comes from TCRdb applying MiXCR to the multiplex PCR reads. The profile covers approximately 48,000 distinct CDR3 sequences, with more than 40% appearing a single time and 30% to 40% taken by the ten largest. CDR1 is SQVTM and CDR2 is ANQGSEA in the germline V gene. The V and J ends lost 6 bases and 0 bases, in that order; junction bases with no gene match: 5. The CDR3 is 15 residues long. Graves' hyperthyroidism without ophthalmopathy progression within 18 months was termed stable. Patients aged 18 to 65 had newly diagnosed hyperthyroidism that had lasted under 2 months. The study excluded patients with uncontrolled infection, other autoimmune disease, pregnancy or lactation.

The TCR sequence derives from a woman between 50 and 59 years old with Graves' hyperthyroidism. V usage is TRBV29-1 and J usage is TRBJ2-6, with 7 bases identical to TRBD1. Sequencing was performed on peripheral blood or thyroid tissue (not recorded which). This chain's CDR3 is CSVTTGSSGANVLTF. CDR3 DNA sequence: TGCAGCGTCACGACAGGGAGCTCTGGGGCCAACGTCCTGACTTTC.